These 12 T cell receptor beta chains came from one sample sequenced in a study of blood T cell repertoires in COVID-19. Measured with immunoSEQ multiplex PCR; TCRdb has only the in-frame clones, and not every one. The sample lists 120,000 or so clones, roughly 90% occurring once. Sequencing input: peripheral blood. The receptors derive from a woman at least 80 years old with acute or convalescent COVID-19.

The gene calls are TRBV3-1 (or the pseudogene TRBV3-2) and TRBJ2-7, with 8 bases aligning to TRBD1. V was clipped by 1 base and J by 2 bases; unmatched bases: 13. Germline lookup yields CDR1 LGHDT and CDR2 YNNKEL (reference sequence). The CDR3 covers 18 residues. The CDR3 sequence is CASSQGGFWGTGAYEQYF. CDR3 nucleotides: TGTGCCAGCAGCCAAGGTGGCTTCTGGGGGACAGGAGCCTACGAGCAGTACTTC.

The count of this clone is one. V gene TRBV19 combines with J gene TRBJ2-7; 8 nucleotides agree with TRBD1. The ends lost 7 bases at V and 1 base at J; junction bases unmatched: 3. The germline gives CDR1 LNHDA, CDR2 SQIVND (reference sequence). The CDR3 contains 13 residues. The CDR3 loop is CASKRQGSYEQYF. The CDR3 DNA is TGTGCCAGTAAGAGACAGGGGTCCTACGAGCAGTACTTC.

A remark on this clone: Other DNA sequences within the sample encode an identical CDR3. The rearrangement uses TRBV7-2 and TRBJ2-1, with D possibly matching TRBD2 (6 bases). The ends were cut back, 2 bases at V and 7 bases at J, with 6 bases in the middle. Germline assignment: CDR1 SGHTA and CDR2 FQGNSA. The CDR3 contains 12 residues. DNA of the CDR3: TGTGCCAGCAGCTTACGGGGGAATGAGCAGTTCTTC. Translating it yields CASSLRGNEQFF.

V and J are TRBV6-6 and TRBJ1-1; D is unclear. This CDR3 is 13 amino acids long. The V gene lost 4 bases and the J gene lost 5 bases, with 11 bases spanning the gap. CDR1 and CDR2 from the germline V gene are MNHNY and SVGAGI (reference sequence). CDR3 nucleotides: TGTGCCAGCAGTTTGGGAGGGAGGACTGAAGCTTTCTTT. As protein: CASSLGGRTEAFF.

With respect to this clone: One end of the junction does not line up with germline, which may come from a read error. The chain is built from TRBV19 and TRBJ1-5; weak D call: TRBD1 (5 bases). This CDR3 spans 15 amino acids. Per the germline V gene, CDR1 is LNHDA and CDR2 is SQIVND (reference sequence). In nucleotides, the CDR3 is TGTGCCAGTAGTATAAAGGGGTCAGTCAATCGGCCCCAGCATTTT. The encoded protein is CASSIKGSVNRPQHF.

V is TRBV9 and J is TRBJ2-1, with 8 nucleotides matching TRBD2. The CDR3 runs to 15 residues. Germline CDR1 reads SGDLS; CDR2 reads YYNGEE. The J segment lost 4 bases and the V segment lost 2 bases, leaving 5 bases of the junction unmatched. Here the CDR3 reads CASSVGTRTYNEQFF. The CDR3, as DNA: TGTGCCAGCAGCGTCGGGACTAGGACTTACAATGAGCAGTTCTTC.

The rearrangement links TRBV5-6 to TRBJ1-4; D uncertain. This CDR3 spans 13 amino acids. Per the germline V gene, CDR1 is SGHDT and CDR2 is YYEEEE. Trimming took off 4 bases at V and 10 bases at J, with 14 bases between the two ends. The CDR3: CASSLSSGGKLFF. The CDR3 DNA follows: TGTGCCAGCAGCCTCTCCAGTGGTGGAAAACTGTTTTTT.

This chain links TRBV20-1 with TRBJ1-5, with D possibly matching TRBD1 (6 bases). CDR1 and CDR2 (germline): DFQATT, SNEGSKA (reference sequence). The CDR3 is 13 amino acids. Trimming shortened V by 3 bases and J by 2 bases, and 8 bases separated the two germline ends. CDR3 sequence (DNA): TGCAGTGCTAGTGCAGGGGGCAATCAGCCCCAGCATTTT. Protein: CSASAGGNQPQHF.

This sequence joins TRBV24-1 and TRBJ1-4; 7 bases match TRBD1. The germline gives CDR1 KGHDR, CDR2 SFDVKD. The J segment lost 3 bases and the V segment lost 4 bases, leaving 4 bases of the junction unmatched. The CDR3 is 15 residues long. Here the CDR3 DNA reads TGTGCCACCAGTGACAACAGGGGCTCTAATGAAAAACTGTTTTTT. Protein product: CATSDNRGSNEKLFF.

The chain uses TRBV27 and TRBJ1-2; 8 positions agree with TRBD1. Germline-derived CDR1 and CDR2 are MNHEY and SMNVEV (reference sequence). The J segment lost 6 bases and the V segment lost 7 bases, leaving 4 bases of the junction unmatched. The CDR3 runs to 12 residues. The CDR3 nucleotides are TGTGCCAGCATCAGGACAGGGCATGGCTACACCTTC. Translation: CASIRTGHGYTF.

The chain couples TRBV10-3 to TRBJ2-5; TRBD1 matches at 8 bases. V shed 3 bases and J 2 bases; nucleotides not matched to a gene: 5. CDR3 length: 15 amino acids. CDR1 ENHRY and CDR2 SYGVKD come from the germline V gene. The CDR3 region has the DNA TGTGCCATCAGTGAACGGGACAGGCCACAAGAGACCCAGTACTTC. The encoded protein is CAISERDRPQETQYF.

The V gene is TRBV27, the J gene TRBJ2-2; weak D call: TRBD1 (6 bases). The CDR3 has 15 amino acids. Deletions cut 5 bases from V and 0 bases from J, with 10 bases between. Germline assignment: CDR1 MNHEY and CDR2 SMNVEV (reference sequence). The CDR3 protein is CASSHGTTNTGELFF. The CDR3 coding sequence is TGTGCCAGCAGTCACGGGACAACGAACACCGGGGAGCTGTTTTTT.